Sequencing of this TCR beta chain was carried out in a study of cytomegalovirus exposure and HLA in healthy donors. Findings of the study overall: HLA restriction was apparent for most CMV-associated TCR beta chains in a later analysis.

Amplification used 60 Vbeta primers and 13 Jbeta primers. Clones were read by immunoSEQ multiplex PCR, and TCRdb kept only the in-frame ones, dropping some. The sample yields approximately 120,000 clones, roughly 80% seen once. Remarks on this clone: Its target is not known.

Germline CDR1 reads SGHTA; CDR2 reads FQGNSA. The CDR3 runs to 14 residues. V was trimmed by 2 bases and J by 7 bases, leaving 13 bases between them. This receptor was obtained from a man between 18 and 35 years old in good health and CMV-seropositive. Source material: PBMCs. The chain carries TRBV7-2 and TRBJ2-3; D gene unclear. Here the CDR3 DNA reads TGTGCCAGCAGCTTACTCACTCCCCCTAATACGCAGTATTTT. Its translation: CASSLLTPPNTQYF.